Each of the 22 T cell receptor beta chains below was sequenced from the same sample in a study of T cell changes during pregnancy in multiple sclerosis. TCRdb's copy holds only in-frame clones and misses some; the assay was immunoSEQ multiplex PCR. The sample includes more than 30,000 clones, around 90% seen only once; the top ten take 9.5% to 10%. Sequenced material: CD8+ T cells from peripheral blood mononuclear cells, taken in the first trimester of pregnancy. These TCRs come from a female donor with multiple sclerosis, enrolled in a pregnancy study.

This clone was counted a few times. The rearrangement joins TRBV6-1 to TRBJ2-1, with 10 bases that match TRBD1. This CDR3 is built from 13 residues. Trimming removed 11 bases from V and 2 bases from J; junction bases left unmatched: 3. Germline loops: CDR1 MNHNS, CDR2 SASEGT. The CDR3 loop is CAGGQGAYNEQFF. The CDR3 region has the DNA TGTGCCGGAGGACAGGGGGCCTACAATGAGCAGTTCTTC.

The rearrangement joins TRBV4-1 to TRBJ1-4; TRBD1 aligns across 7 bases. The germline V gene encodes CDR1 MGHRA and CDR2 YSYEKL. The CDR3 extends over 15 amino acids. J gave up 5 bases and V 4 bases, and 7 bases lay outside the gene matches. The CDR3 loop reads CASSPPGQKNEKLFF. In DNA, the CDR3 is TGCGCCAGCAGCCCTCCGGGACAGAAGAATGAAAAACTGTTTTTT.

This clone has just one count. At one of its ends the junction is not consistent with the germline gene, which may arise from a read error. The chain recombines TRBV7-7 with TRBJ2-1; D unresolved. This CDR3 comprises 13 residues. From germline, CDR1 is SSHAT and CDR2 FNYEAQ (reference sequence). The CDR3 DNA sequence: TGTGCTAGCAGCCCCCGACTTGACAATGAGCAGTTCTTC. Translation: CASSPRLDNEQFF.

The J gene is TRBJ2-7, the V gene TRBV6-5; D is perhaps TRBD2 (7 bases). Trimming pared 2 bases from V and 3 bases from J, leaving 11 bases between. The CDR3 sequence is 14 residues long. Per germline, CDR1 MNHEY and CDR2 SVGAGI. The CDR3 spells CASSYGGAGYEQYF. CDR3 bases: TGTGCCAGCAGTTACGGGGGGGCTGGCTACGAGCAGTACTTC.

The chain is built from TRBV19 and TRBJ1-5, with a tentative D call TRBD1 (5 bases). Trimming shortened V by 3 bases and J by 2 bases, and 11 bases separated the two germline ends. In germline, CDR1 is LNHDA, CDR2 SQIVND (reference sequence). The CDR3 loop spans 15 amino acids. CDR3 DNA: TGTGCCAGTAGTATTAGGACATTCGGCAATCAGCCCCAGCATTTT. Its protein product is CASSIRTFGNQPQHF.

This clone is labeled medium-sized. The CDR3 bases are TGTGCCAGTAATGACGGCGGAAGTAGCAATCAGCCCCAGCATTTT. Translating gives CASNDGGSSNQPQHF. This sequence joins TRBV19 and TRBJ1-5; D gene ambiguous. The ends were cut back, 7 bases at V and 0 bases at J, with 13 bases in the middle. CDR1 and CDR2 (germline): LNHDA, SQIVND (reference sequence). The length of the CDR3 is 15 residues.

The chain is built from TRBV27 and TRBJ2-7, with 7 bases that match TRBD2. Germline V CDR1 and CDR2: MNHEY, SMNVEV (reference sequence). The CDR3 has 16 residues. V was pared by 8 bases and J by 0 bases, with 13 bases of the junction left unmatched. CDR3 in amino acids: CASAPTGGRDSYEQYF. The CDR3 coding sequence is TGTGCCAGCGCCCCAACGGGTGGGAGGGACTCCTACGAGCAGTACTTC.

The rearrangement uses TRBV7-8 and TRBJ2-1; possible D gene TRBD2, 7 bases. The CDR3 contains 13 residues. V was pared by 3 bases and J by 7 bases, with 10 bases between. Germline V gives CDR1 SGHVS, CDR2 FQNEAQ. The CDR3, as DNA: TGTGCCAGCAGCTTTGGGAGGGGGAATGAGCAGTTCTTC. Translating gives CASSFGRGNEQFF.

The CDR3 DNA reads TGCGCCAGCAGCTATAGCGTGGACAATGAGCAGTTCTTC. It specifies CASSYSVDNEQFF. The chain combines TRBV5-1 with TRBJ2-1, with D possibly being TRBD2 (5 bases). Germline V gene lookup returns CDR1 SGHRS and CDR2 YFSETQ. Trimming took 3 bases from V and 5 from J, leaving 9 bases between them. CDR3 length: 13 residues. The full variable domain, with the rest looked up from reference TRBV5-1 and TRBJ2-1, is KAGVTQTPRYLIKTRGQQVTLSCSPISGHRSVSWYQQTPGQGLQFLFEYFSETQRNKGNFPGRFSGRQFSNSRSEMNVSTLELGDSALYLCASSYSVDNEQFFGPGTRLTVL.

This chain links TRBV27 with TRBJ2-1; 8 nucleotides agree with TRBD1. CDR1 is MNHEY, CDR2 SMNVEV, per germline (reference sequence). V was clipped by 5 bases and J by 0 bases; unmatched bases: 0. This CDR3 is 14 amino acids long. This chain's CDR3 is CASSTGGSYNEQFF. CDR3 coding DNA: TGTGCCAGCAGTACAGGGGGCTCCTACAATGAGCAGTTCTTC.

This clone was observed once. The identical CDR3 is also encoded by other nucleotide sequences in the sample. CDR3 nucleotide sequence: TGTGCCAGCAGCTTAGGACAGGGGGCGGGTGAGCAGTACTTC. It translates to CASSLGQGAGEQYF. This chain uses TRBV7-3 with TRBJ2-7; 11 bases are a match to TRBD1. CDR3 length: 14 residues. The J segment lost 7 bases and the V segment lost 2 bases, leaving 4 bases of the junction unmatched. CDR1 and CDR2 (germline): SGHTA, FQGTGA.

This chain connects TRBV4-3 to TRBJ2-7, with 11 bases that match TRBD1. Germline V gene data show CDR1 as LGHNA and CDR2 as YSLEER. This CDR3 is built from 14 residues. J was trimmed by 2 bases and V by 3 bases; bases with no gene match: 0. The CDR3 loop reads CASSQGQGAYEQYF. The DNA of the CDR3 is TGCGCCAGCAGCCAGGGACAGGGGGCCTACGAGCAGTACTTC.

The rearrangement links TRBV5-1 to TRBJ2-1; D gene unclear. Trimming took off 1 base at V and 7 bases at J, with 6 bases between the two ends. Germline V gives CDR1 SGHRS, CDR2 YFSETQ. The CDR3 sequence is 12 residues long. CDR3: CASSLSQNEQFF. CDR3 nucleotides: TGCGCCAGCAGCTTGTCCCAAAATGAGCAGTTCTTC.

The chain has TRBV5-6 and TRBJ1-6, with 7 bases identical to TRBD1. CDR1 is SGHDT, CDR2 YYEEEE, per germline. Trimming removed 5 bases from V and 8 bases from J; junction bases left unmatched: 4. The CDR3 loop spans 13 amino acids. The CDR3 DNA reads TGTGCCAGCAGTTGGGACAGAGATTCACCCCTCCACTTT. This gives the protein CASSWDRDSPLHF.

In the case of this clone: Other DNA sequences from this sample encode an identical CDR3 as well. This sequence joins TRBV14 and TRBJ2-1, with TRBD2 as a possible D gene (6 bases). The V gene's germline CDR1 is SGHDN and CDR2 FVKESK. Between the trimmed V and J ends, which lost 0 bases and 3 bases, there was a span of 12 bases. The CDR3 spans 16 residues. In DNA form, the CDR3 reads TGTGCCAGCAGCCAAGAGACGGGAGATAGCTACAATGAGCAGTTCTTC. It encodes CASSQETGDSYNEQFF.

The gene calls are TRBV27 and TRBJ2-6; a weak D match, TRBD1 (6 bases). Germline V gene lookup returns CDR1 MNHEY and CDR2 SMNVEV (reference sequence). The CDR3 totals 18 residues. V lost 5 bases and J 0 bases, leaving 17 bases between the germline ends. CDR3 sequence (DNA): TGTGCCAGCAGTGATACGGACAGAGGCCTCTCTGGGGCCAACGTCCTGACTTTC. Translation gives CASSDTDRGLSGANVLTF. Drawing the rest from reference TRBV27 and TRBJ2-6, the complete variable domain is EAQVTQNPRYLITVTGKKLTVTCSQNMNHEYMSWYRQDPGLGLRQIYYSMNVEVTDKGDVPEGYKVSRKEKRNFPLILESPSPNQTSLYFCASSDTDRGLSGANVLTFGAGSRLTVL.

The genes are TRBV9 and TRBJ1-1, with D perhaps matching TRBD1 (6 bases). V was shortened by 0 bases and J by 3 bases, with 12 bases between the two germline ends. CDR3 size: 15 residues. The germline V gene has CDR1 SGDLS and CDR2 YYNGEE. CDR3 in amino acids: CASSVDEGGYTEAFF. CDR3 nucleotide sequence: TGTGCCAGCAGCGTAGATGAGGGGGGGTACACTGAAGCTTTCTTT.

CDR3: CASSLGTGVGGYTF. The DNA of the CDR3 is TGTGCCAGCAGCTTAGGGACAGGGGTTGGAGGCTACACCTTC. The chain couples TRBV7-9 to TRBJ1-2, with TRBD1 identical over 9 bases. V shed 1 base, J shed 8 bases, and the junction held 5 bases outside the gene matches. Germline V gene sequence: CDR1 SEHNR, CDR2 FQNEAQ (reference sequence). The CDR3 covers 14 residues.

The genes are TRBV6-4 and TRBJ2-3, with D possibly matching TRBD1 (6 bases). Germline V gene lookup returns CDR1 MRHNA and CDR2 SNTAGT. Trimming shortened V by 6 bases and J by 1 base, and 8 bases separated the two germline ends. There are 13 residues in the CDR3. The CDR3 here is CASSRQGTDTQYF. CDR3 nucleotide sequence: TGTGCCAGCAGCAGACAGGGCACAGATACGCAGTATTTT.

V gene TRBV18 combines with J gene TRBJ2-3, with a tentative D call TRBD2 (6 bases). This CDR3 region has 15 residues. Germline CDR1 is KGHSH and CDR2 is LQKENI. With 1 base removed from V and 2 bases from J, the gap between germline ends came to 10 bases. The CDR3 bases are TGTGCCAGCTCACCACGGGCGGGGACCACAGATACGCAGTATTTT. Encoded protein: CASSPRAGTTDTQYF.

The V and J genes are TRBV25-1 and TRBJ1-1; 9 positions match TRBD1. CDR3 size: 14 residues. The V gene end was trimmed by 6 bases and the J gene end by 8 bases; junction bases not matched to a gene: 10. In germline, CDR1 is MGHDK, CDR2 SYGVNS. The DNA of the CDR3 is TGTGCCAGCAGCCCCTACACAGGGGGCGCGGAAGCTTTCTTT. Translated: CASSPYTGGAEAFF.

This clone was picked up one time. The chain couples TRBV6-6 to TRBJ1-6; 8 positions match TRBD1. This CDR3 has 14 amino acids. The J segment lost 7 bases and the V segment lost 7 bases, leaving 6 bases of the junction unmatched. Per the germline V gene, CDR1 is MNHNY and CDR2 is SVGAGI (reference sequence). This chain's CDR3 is CASTWGQENSPLHF. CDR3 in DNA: TGTGCCAGCACCTGGGGACAGGAAAATTCACCCCTCCACTTT.